Below are 27 T cell receptor beta chains sequenced from a single sample in a study of T cell changes during pregnancy in multiple sclerosis. The repertoire was sequenced with immunoSEQ multiplex PCR; TCRdb's copy has only in-frame clones and lacks some. The sample carries under 95,000 clones, approximately 93% recorded once. Sequencing used peripheral blood, obtained in the second trimester of pregnancy. These receptors all come from a female donor in good health, enrolled as a control in a pregnancy study.

This chain connects TRBV14 to TRBJ2-5, with no clear D. With 1 base removed from V and 6 bases from J, the gap between germline ends came to 12 bases. This CDR3 contains 14 residues. Germline V gives CDR1 SGHDN, CDR2 FVKESK. CDR3 protein: CASSQVADPKTQYF. The CDR3 bases are TGTGCCAGCAGCCAAGTTGCAGATCCAAAGACCCAGTACTTC.

This clone came up once. V and J are TRBV4-2 and TRBJ2-7; 8 bases are a match to TRBD2. Germline loops: CDR1 LGHNA, CDR2 YNFKEQ. The CDR3 sequence is 20 residues long. The junction had 16 bases not matched to a gene; V was cut back by 0 bases and J by 0 bases. CDR3 DNA sequence: TGTGCCAGCAGCCAAGACGGGGGACTCCGACTAGCGAATGTCTCCTACGAGCAGTACTTC. Residues: CASSQDGGLRLANVSYEQYF.

V gene TRBV14 combines with J gene TRBJ1-5; D remains unclear. Looked up from germline, CDR1 is SGHDN and CDR2 is FVKESK. The CDR3 length is 17 residues. V lost 1 base and J lost 4, with 17 bases in between. CDR3 nucleotide sequence: TGTGCCAGCAGCCAAGGTGGACTTCCACGCGCAAATCAGCCCCAGCATTTT. Translating gives CASSQGGLPRANQPQHF.

The chain links TRBV5-6 to TRBJ2-1, with TRBD2 matching 11 bases. The V and J ends lost 2 bases and 3 bases, in that order; junction bases with no gene match: 1. The CDR3 is 15 amino acids. Germline V gene lookup returns CDR1 SGHDT and CDR2 YYEEEE. As DNA, the CDR3 is TGTGCCAGCAGCTTAGGGACTAGCGGCTACAATGAGCAGTTCTTC. Residues: CASSLGTSGYNEQFF. Combining the CDR3 with reference TRBV5-6 and TRBJ2-1 gives the whole variable domain DAGVTQSPTHLIKTRGQQVTLRCSPKSGHDTVSWYQQALGQGPQFIFQYYEEEERQRGNFPDRFSGHQFPNYSSELNVNALLLGDSALYLCASSLGTSGYNEQFFGPGTRLTVL.

The chain carries TRBV7-9 and TRBJ2-3, with unresolved D. The ends were cut back, 1 base at V and 10 bases at J, with 9 bases in the middle. This CDR3 comprises 12 residues. The germline gives CDR1 SEHNR, CDR2 FQNEAQ (reference sequence). CDR3: CASSLDNPAQYF. For the CDR3, the DNA is TGTGCCAGCAGCTTAGATAACCCAGCGCAGTATTTT.

This rearrangement joins TRBV27 to TRBJ2-3; TRBD2 agrees at 12 bases. CDR1 is MNHEY and CDR2 is SMNVEV in the germline V gene (reference sequence). Germline trimming cut 5 bases from V and 4 bases from J; bases unmatched to any gene: 1. This CDR3 contains 14 residues. The CDR3: CASSRLAGADTQYF. CDR3 DNA: TGTGCCAGCAGTCGACTAGCGGGAGCAGATACGCAGTATTTT.

The CDR3: CASRTSGGAYEQYF. The CDR3 DNA reads as TGTGCCAGCAGGACTAGCGGGGGAGCCTACGAGCAGTACTTC. The chain couples TRBV27 to TRBJ2-7; 12 nucleotides align to TRBD2. Losses at the gene ends were 6 bases for V and 2 bases for J; bases not matched to a gene: 2. Looked up from germline, CDR1 is MNHEY and CDR2 is SMNVEV (reference sequence). The CDR3 runs 14 residues.

CDR3 residues: CASSQGGQPQHF. The CDR3 DNA sequence: TGCGCCAGCAGCCAGGGGGGTCAGCCCCAGCATTTT. The chain is built from TRBV4-1 and TRBJ1-5; tentatively, D is TRBD1 (5 bases). V lost 3 bases, J lost 6 bases, and 6 bases lay in between. Per germline, CDR1 MGHRA and CDR2 YSYEKL. The CDR3 loop spans 12 amino acids.

This chain links TRBV7-2 with TRBJ2-3; 8 bases line up with TRBD2. V trimming: 4 bases; J trimming: 3 bases; junction bases outside the gene matches: 6. Germline lookup yields CDR1 SGHTA and CDR2 FQGNSA. The CDR3 runs 15 residues. This CDR3 reads CASSSGTRWTDTQYF. DNA for the CDR3: TGTGCCAGCAGCTCAGGGACTAGGTGGACAGATACGCAGTATTTT.

This chain connects TRBV11-1 to TRBJ1-1; a weak D match, TRBD1 (6 bases). CDR3 length: 12 residues. Germline V gene lookup returns CDR1 SGHAT and CDR2 FQDESV (reference sequence). Trimming took off 3 bases at V and 9 bases at J, with 11 bases between the two ends. CDR3 residues: CASSFGTSKAFF. CDR3 coding DNA: TGTGCCAGCAGCTTCGGGACAAGTAAAGCTTTCTTT.

The rearrangement links TRBV28 to TRBJ2-1; D possibly corresponds to TRBD2 (5 bases). The germline V gene encodes CDR1 MDHEN and CDR2 SYDVKM. CDR3 size: 14 residues. The ends were cut back, 3 bases at V and 5 bases at J, with 11 bases in the middle. In DNA, the CDR3 is TGTGCCAGCAGTTTCTTCGGGAACCACAATGAGCAGTTCTTC. Encoded protein: CASSFFGNHNEQFF.

The chain has TRBV18 and TRBJ2-7; the match to TRBD1 covers 11 bases. Looked up from germline, CDR1 is KGHSH and CDR2 is LQKENI. Germline trimming cut 3 bases from V and 7 bases from J; bases unmatched to any gene: 2. The CDR3 consists of 13 residues. The CDR3 DNA reads TGTGCCAGCTCACCGGGACAGGGGGGAGAGCAGTACTTC. It yields the protein CASSPGQGGEQYF.

The CDR3 DNA is TGTGCCAGCAGTTACGACCTAGCTCTCACAGATACGCAGTATTTT. Protein: CASSYDLALTDTQYF. This chain links TRBV6-5 with TRBJ2-3; TRBD2 might be the D (5 bases). Per the germline V gene, CDR1 is MNHEY and CDR2 is SVGAGI. The germline V and J ends were trimmed by 2 bases and 2 bases, with 11 bases remaining between them. The CDR3 covers 15 residues.

The rearrangement uses TRBV19 and TRBJ1-1, with 7 positions matching TRBD1. This CDR3 is built from 14 residues. The V segment lost 3 bases and the J segment 1 base; nucleotides outside the gene matches: 2. CDR1 is LNHDA and CDR2 is SQIVND in the germline V gene (reference sequence). The CDR3 DNA follows: TGTGCCAGTAGTATCGGGACAGCGAACACTGAAGCTTTCTTT. It translates to CASSIGTANTEAFF. The full variable domain, with the rest looked up from reference TRBV19 and TRBJ1-1, is DGGITQSPKYLFRKEGQNVTLSCEQNLNHDAMYWYRQDPGQGLRLIYYSQIVNDFQKGDIAEGYSVSREKKESFPLTVTSAQKNPTAFYLCASSIGTANTEAFFGQGTRLTVV.

This chain joins TRBV30 and TRBJ2-2; 7 bases are shared with TRBD2. Germline V gives CDR1 GTSNPN, CDR2 SVGIG (reference sequence). The CDR3 is made up of 14 amino acids. V was pared by 4 bases and J by 6 bases, with 8 bases of the junction left unmatched. The CDR3 region is CAWTLLAGAGELFF. CDR3 nucleotides: TGTGCCTGGACCCTATTAGCGGGCGCCGGGGAGCTGTTTTTT.

This chain joins TRBV6-5 and TRBJ1-2; maybe TRBD1 (5 bases). The length of the CDR3 is 13 residues. Trimming pared 6 bases from V and 4 bases from J, leaving 12 bases between. Looked up from germline, CDR1 is MNHEY and CDR2 is SVGAGI. The CDR3 region has the DNA TGTGCCAGCAGCCCCACCGACAGCTATGGCTACACCTTC. Its protein is CASSPTDSYGYTF.

This chain uses TRBV7-2 with TRBJ2-5; tentatively, D is TRBD2 (5 bases). Germline V lookup: CDR1 SGHTA, CDR2 FQGNSA. V shed 3 bases and J shed 2 bases, with 13 bases lying between them. The CDR3 has 15 residues. CDR3 sequence: CASSFLSGGQETQYF. CDR3 bases: TGTGCCAGCAGCTTCTTATCAGGCGGGCAAGAGACCCAGTACTTC.

The chain carries TRBV5-1 and TRBJ2-7; TRBD1 matches 9 bases. V gave up 3 bases and J gave up 5 bases; unmatched junction bases: 6. Germline values: CDR1 SGHRS, CDR2 YFSETQ. The CDR3 sequence is 14 residues long. CDR3: CASSSGQGNHEQYF. The CDR3 nucleotides read TGCGCCAGCAGCTCGGGACAGGGTAACCACGAGCAGTACTTC.

The chain links TRBV19 to TRBJ2-7, with 11 bases identical to TRBD2. Germline CDR1 is LNHDA and CDR2 is SQIVND (reference sequence). V gave up 5 bases and J gave up 2 bases; unmatched junction bases: 5. CDR3 length equals 15 residues. The CDR3: CASSPIAGGPYEQYF. As DNA, the CDR3 is TGTGCCAGTAGTCCGATAGCGGGAGGGCCCTACGAGCAGTACTTC.

V and J are TRBV7-8 and TRBJ1-5; perhaps TRBD1 as D (5 bases). The CDR3 has 13 residues. Germline CDR1 is SGHVS and CDR2 is FQNEAQ. V was cut by 9 bases and J by 1 base, with 10 bases left in between. Here the CDR3 DNA reads TGTGCCAGTCAACGGGGGAGCAATCAGCCCCAGCATTTT. This translates into CASQRGSNQPQHF.

The J gene is TRBJ2-3, the V gene TRBV4-2, with 8 bases lining up with TRBD2. Trimming cost V 3 bases and J 3 bases; bases outside gene matches: 8. The CDR3 has 16 residues. Germline V gene lookup returns CDR1 LGHNA and CDR2 YNFKEQ. CDR3 residues: CASSQLSGSSTDTQYF. The CDR3 DNA is TGTGCCAGCAGCCAGTTAAGCGGGAGTTCAACAGATACGCAGTATTTT.

This clone appeared once. The rearrangement joins TRBV18 to TRBJ2-7; the D gene is possibly TRBD1 (5 bases). Trimming took 0 bases from V and 3 from J, leaving 9 bases between them. This CDR3 spans 14 amino acids. Germline V gene sequence: CDR1 KGHSH, CDR2 LQKENI. CDR3 sequence: CASSPPAGHYEQYF. In DNA, the CDR3 is TGTGCCAGCTCACCACCGGCAGGGCACTACGAGCAGTACTTC.

The rearrangement joins TRBV2 to TRBJ2-7; 7 nucleotides match TRBD1. The CDR3 extends over 14 amino acids. Germline V gives CDR1 SNHLY, CDR2 FYNNEI. With 6 bases clipped from V and 6 bases from J, the junction kept 11 bases outside the gene matches. CDR3 coding DNA: TGTGCCAGCAGACTAGAGGACAGGACGGCCGAGCAGTACTTC. Its protein is CASRLEDRTAEQYF.

The chain combines TRBV28 with TRBJ1-1, with 9 nucleotides matching TRBD1. Trimming removed 2 bases from V and 4 bases from J; junction bases left unmatched: 8. This CDR3 is built from 16 residues. Germline CDR1 MDHEN, CDR2 SYDVKM. The CDR3 nucleotides are TGTGCCAGCAGTTTACGGGCCGGGACAGGGATCACTGAAGCTTTCTTT. Residues: CASSLRAGTGITEAFF.

The genes are TRBV19 and TRBJ1-1; unclear D gene. Trimming removed 7 bases at V and 0 bases at J, with 12 bases between. Per the germline V gene, CDR1 is LNHDA and CDR2 is SQIVND (reference sequence). The CDR3 totals 14 residues. CDR3 coding DNA: TGTGCCAGTACCCTCTCCGGGTTGAACACTGAAGCTTTCTTT. It yields the protein CASTLSGLNTEAFF.

The V gene is TRBV5-1, the J gene TRBJ2-1; D is possibly TRBD1 (6 bases). Trimming removed 3 bases from V and 8 bases from J, with 18 bases in between. The CDR3 contains 15 residues. Germline-derived CDR1 and CDR2 are SGHRS and YFSETQ. In DNA form, the CDR3 reads TGCGCCAGCAGCTGGAAGGACAGTGGGGGAGATGAGCAGTTCTTC. This gives the protein CASSWKDSGGDEQFF.

The chain links TRBV28 to TRBJ2-5, with D possibly TRBD1 on 5 matching bases. CDR3 size: 14 residues. The germline gives CDR1 MDHEN, CDR2 SYDVKM. The germline V and J ends were trimmed by 5 bases and 5 bases, with 15 bases remaining between them. CDR3 protein: CASSASPKGETQYF. Here the CDR3 DNA reads TGTGCCAGCAGTGCATCCCCGAAGGGGGAGACCCAGTACTTC.